This T cell receptor beta chain stems from a study of vaccination and CD4 T cells after COVID-19. The treatment is: approximately 9-day PBMC culture with coronavirus spike peptide pools or control peptides (ViraFEST assay). Comments on this clonotype: Antigen unknown. One end of the junction varies from germline; a read error may be responsible.

CDR3 length equals 14 residues. Germline loops: CDR1 MNHNS, CDR2 SASEGT. The Oncomine TCR Beta short-read assay sequenced DNA from cultured CD4+ T cells. The template was genomic DNA from cultured CD4+ T cells. TCRdb re-analysed the PCR reads in MiXCR, keeping a single row per CDR3 protein. The data show several thousand distinct CDR3 sequences, roughly 23% seen once. V is TRBV6-1 and J is TRBJ1-5; D may be TRBD1 (5 bases). Sequenced: CD4+ T cells from blood, cultured in vitro. The sequence was obtained from a human donor who had recovered from COVID-19. CDR3 sequence: CAGSGGGVGQPQHF. Written as DNA, the CDR3 is TGTGCCGGCAGTGGCGGGGGAGTTGGTCAGCCCCAGCATTTT.